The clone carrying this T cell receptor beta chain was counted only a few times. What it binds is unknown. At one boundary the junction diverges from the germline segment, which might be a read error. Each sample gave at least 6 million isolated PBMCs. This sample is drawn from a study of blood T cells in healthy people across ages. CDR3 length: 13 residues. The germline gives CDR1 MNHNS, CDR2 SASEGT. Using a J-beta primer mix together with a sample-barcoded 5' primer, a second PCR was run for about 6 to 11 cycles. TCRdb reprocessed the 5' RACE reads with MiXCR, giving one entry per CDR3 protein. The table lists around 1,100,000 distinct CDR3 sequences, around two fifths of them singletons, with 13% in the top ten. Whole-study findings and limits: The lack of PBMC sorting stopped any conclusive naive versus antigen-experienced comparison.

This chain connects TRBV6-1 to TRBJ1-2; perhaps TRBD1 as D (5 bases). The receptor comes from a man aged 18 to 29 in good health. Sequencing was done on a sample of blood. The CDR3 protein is CASSEDRYDGYTF. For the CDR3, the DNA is TGTGCTAGCAGTGAAGACAGATACGATGGCTACACCTTC.